The source of this TCR beta chain is a study of blood T cell repertoires in COVID-19. All enrollees were about 18 to 89 years old and from approximately 24 US areas. Generated by immunoSEQ multiplex PCR, the TCRdb table keeps only in-frame clones and is missing some. The repertoire has approximately 290,000 clones, approximately 92% of them found once; the top ten carry 1% to 1.3%. There are 18 residues in the CDR3. Unmatched junction bases numbered 15, after V lost 4 bases and J lost 2 bases. Per the germline V gene, CDR1 is SGDLS and CDR2 is YYNGEE. The sequenced material came from PBMCs or T cells enriched from blood (not recorded which). V gene TRBV9 combines with J gene TRBJ2-3; TRBD2 aligns across 8 bases. The sequence was collected from a woman under 40 who had recovered from COVID-19. DNA for the CDR3: TGTGCCAGCAGCCCACCGGAGGAACTAGCGGTTTTCACAGATACGCAGTATTTT. Amino acid sequence: CASSPPEELAVFTDTQYF.